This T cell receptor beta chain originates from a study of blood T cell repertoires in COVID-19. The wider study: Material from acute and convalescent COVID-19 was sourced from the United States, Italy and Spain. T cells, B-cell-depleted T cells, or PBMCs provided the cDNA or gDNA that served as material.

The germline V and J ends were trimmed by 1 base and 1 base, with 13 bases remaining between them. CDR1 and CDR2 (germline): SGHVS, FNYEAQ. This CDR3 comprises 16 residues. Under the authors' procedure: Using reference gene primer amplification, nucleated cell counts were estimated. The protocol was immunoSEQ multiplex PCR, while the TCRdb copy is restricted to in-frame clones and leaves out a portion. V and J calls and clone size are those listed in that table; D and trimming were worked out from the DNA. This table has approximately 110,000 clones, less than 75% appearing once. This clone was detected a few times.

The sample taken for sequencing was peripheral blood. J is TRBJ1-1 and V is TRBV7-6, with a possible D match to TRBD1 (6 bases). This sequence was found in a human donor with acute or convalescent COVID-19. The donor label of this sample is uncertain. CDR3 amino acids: CASSLDAGQPNTEAFF. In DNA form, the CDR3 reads TGTGCCAGCAGCTTAGACGCAGGACAGCCGAACACTGAAGCTTTCTTT.